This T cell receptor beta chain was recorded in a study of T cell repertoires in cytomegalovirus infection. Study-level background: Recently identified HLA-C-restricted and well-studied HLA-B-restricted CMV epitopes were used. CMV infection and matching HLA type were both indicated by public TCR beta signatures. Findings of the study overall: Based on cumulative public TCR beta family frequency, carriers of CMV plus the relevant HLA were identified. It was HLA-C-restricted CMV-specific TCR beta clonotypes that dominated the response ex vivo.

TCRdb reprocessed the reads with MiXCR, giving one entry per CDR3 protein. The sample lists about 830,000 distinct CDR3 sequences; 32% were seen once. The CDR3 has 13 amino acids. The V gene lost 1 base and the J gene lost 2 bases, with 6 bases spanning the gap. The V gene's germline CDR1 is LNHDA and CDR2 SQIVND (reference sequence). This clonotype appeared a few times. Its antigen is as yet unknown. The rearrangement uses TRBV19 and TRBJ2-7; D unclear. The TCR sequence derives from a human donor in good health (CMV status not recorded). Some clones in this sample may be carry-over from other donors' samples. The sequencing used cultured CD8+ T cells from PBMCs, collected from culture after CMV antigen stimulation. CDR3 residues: CASSIVAAYEQYF. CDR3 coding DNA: TGTGCCAGTAGTATAGTAGCCGCCTACGAGCAGTACTTC.